These 4 T cell receptor beta chains came from one sample sequenced in a study of T cells in Graves' hyperthyroidism and ophthalmopathy. Template material for amplifying TCR beta CDR3 regions consisted of RNA transcripts. The TCR CDR3 was amplified in a first-round RT-PCR using the HTBI primer set. TCRdb passed the multiplex PCR reads through MiXCR, listing each CDR3 protein once. In the table there are hundreds of thousands of distinct CDR3 sequences, 46% of which are singletons. Input material: peripheral blood or thyroid tissue (not recorded which). The origin of the receptors is a woman in her late teens or twenties with Graves' hyperthyroidism.

This sequence joins TRBV29-1 and TRBJ1-2, with TRBD1 as a possible D gene (5 bases). Germline loops: CDR1 SQVTM, CDR2 ANQGSEA. CDR3 length: 12 amino acids. Trimming removed 7 bases at V and 3 bases at J, with 12 bases between. CDR3 DNA: TGCAGCGCGGGGGACGGAGACTATGGCTACACCTTC. This translates into CSAGDGDYGYTF.

V gene TRBV11-1 combines with J gene TRBJ2-2, with 8 nucleotides matching TRBD1. Trimming removed 5 bases from V and 4 bases from J; junction bases left unmatched: 3. Germline CDR1 is SGHAT and CDR2 is FQDESV (reference sequence). The length of the CDR3 is 14 residues. The CDR3 region is CASSTQGATGELFF. CDR3 sequence (DNA): TGTGCCAGCAGCACGCAGGGGGCCACCGGGGAGCTGTTTTTT.

This clonotype came up a few times. This rearrangement joins TRBV12-3 or TRBV12-4 to TRBJ2-7; D uncertain. The V end lost 3 bases, the J end lost 6 bases, and 6 bases lay between the germline ends. There are 11 residues in the CDR3. The chain's CDR3 is CASSFEAEQYF. The CDR3 DNA reads TGTGCCAGCAGTTTTGAGGCCGAGCAGTACTTC.

This clonotype has a count of ten or more. The chain carries TRBV5-1 and TRBJ1-2, with a weak D call TRBD1 (6 bases). The CDR3 has 13 amino acids. Trimming took 0 bases from V and 6 from J, leaving 9 bases between them. Germline loops: CDR1 SGHRS, CDR2 YFSETQ. The CDR3 region is CASSLAGADGYTF. CDR3 DNA: TGCGCCAGCAGCTTGGCAGGGGCGGATGGCTACACCTTC.